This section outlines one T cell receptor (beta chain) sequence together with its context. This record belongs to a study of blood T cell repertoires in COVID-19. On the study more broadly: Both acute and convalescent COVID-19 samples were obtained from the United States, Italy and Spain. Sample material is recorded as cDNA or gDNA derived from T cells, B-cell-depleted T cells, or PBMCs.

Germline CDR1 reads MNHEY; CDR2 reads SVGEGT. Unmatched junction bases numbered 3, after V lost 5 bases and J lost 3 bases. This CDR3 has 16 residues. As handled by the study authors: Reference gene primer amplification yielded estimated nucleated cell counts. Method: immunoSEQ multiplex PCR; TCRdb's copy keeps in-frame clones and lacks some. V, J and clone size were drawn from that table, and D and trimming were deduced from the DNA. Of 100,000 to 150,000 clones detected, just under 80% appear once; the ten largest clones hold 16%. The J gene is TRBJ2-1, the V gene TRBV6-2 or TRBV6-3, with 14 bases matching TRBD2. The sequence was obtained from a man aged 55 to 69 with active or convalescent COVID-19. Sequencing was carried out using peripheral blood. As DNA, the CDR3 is TGTGCCAGCAGTAGGACTAGCGGGAGGTACTACAATGAGCAGTTCTTC. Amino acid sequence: CASSRTSGRYYNEQFF.